A selection of T cell receptor beta chains follows, all from one sample in a study of blood T cells in healthy people across ages. TCRdb reprocessed the 5' RACE reads with MiXCR, giving one entry per CDR3 protein. The sample holds some 850,000 distinct CDR3 sequences; 25% to 30% are singletons and the top ten take 2.5% to 3.5%. The data were also submitted as part of a second study, on T cells of mothers and their children.

Sequences were obtained from blood. The receptors were sampled from a boy younger than 18 in good health. The CDR3 runs from the conserved cysteine through the conserved F or W. D genes are given only for firm matches. Rows give clone size only sometimes, using once, few, many, or a class for an expanded clone.

D gene	clone size	J gene	V gene	CDR3 DNA	CDR3 protein
-	-	TRBJ2-1	TRBV20-1	TGCAGTGCTAGAGATACAGGCAATGAGCAGTTCTTC	CSARDTGNEQFF
-	-	TRBJ2-7	TRBV20-1	TGCAGTGCTAGAGATCTAAGGGGGGGGAACGAGCAGTACTTC	CSARDLRGGNEQYF
-	-	TRBJ2-3	TRBV3-1	TGTGCCAGCAGCCAAGATCTTTCGCCAGGGACAGATACGCAGTATTTT	CASSQDLSPGTDTQYF
TRBD1	-	TRBJ1-2	TRBV5-1	TGCGCCAGCAGCTTGGGAGGGACAGACTATCACTATGGCTACACCTTC	CASSLGGTDYHYGYTF
-	few	TRBJ2-1	TRBV12-3/TRBV12-4	TGTGCCAGCAGTTCGGGACTTACGGACGGTGAGCAGTTCTTC	CASSSGLTDGEQFF
-	few	TRBJ2-5	TRBV2	TGTGCCAGCAGTTACCGGGACCACCAAGAGACCCAGTACTTC	CASSYRDHQETQYF
TRBD2	-	TRBJ2-5	TRBV10-3	TGTGCCACCGCCGGGAGCGGGGGGACAGAGACCCAGTACTTC	CATAGSGGTETQYF
-	-	TRBJ1-2	TRBV21-1	TGTGCCAGCAGCAAAGCGCAACGGCAGGGGGGCTATGGCTACACCTTC	CASSKAQRQGGYGYTF
-	-	TRBJ2-1	TRBV5-1	TGCGCCAGCAGCGCGGTAGGGTTACCTTACAATGAGCAGTTCTTC	CASSAVGLPYNEQFF
TRBD2	few	TRBJ2-1	TRBV20-1	TGCAGTGCTAGACCAAGGGCGGGGGGCGGCAATGAGCAGTTCTTC	CSARPRAGGGNEQFF
-	few	TRBJ2-5	TRBV18	TGTGCCAGCTCACCATCCGACCGCAAGAATACCCAGTACTTC	CASSPSDRKNTQYF
TRBD1	-	TRBJ2-1	TRBV12-3/TRBV12-4	TGTGCCAGCAGTTCCGGGACAGGGGCAGTCGCGCAGTTCTTC	CASSSGTGAVAQFF
-	-	TRBJ2-5	TRBV3-1	TGTGCCAGCAGCCTAAGAGGGGCCGCAGGGAGCCAGTACTTC	CASSLRGAAGSQYF
-	-	TRBJ2-1	TRBV24-1	TGTGCCACCTCTCGGGGGCCTAATGAGCAGTTCTTC	CATSRGPNEQFF
-	few	TRBJ2-2	TRBV5-1	TGTGCCAGCAGCCCCATAGGGGAGTACACCGGGGAGCTGTTTTTT	CASSPIGEYTGELFF
-	few	TRBJ2-5	TRBV9	TGTGCCAGCAGCCCCCGGAGGGAGGAAGAGACCCAGTACTTC	CASSPRREEETQYF
-	-	TRBJ1-2	TRBV28	TGTGCCAGCAGTCCGAGGTCCGGGGTTGGCTACACCTTC	CASSPRSGVGYTF
-	-	TRBJ2-5	TRBV20-1	TGCAGTGCCCGCACCACCGGGACCCAAGAGACCCAGTACTTC	CSARTTGTQETQYF
-	few	TRBJ2-7	TRBV13	TGTGCCAGCAGCCGGGGGCGGGCAGAGCAGTACTTC	CASSRGRAEQYF
TRBD2	-	TRBJ2-3	TRBV7-2	TGTGCCAGCAGCCTAGCGGGGGGGCAAGGAGATACGCAGTATTTT	CASSLAGGQGDTQYF
-	few	TRBJ1-5	TRBV24-1	TGTGCCACCAGTGGGGCTAACGACGGACGCAATCAGCCCCAGCATTTT	CATSGANDGRNQPQHF
TRBD1	few	TRBJ1-2	TRBV2	TGTGCCAGCAGTTTGACAGGGGATGGCTACATCTTC	CASSLTGDGYIF
-	once	TRBJ1-4	TRBV5-1	TGCGCCAGCAGCTTGGTGGGGGCTCTTAATGAAAAACTGTTTTTT	CASSLVGALNEKLFF
TRBD2	-	TRBJ2-4	TRBV3-1	TGTGCCAGCAGCCACAGCGGGGGGCGCCCCCAAAACATTCAGTACTTC	CASSHSGGRPQNIQYF
TRBD1	-	TRBJ1-2	TRBV7-9	TGTGCCAGCAGCTCGGGACAGGGGTCCACTAACTATGGCTACACCTTC	CASSSGQGSTNYGYTF
-	many	TRBJ2-7	TRBV10-3	TGTGCCATCAGTGATGAAGAGGGGCATGACGAGCAGTACTTC	CAISDEEGHDEQYF
TRBD1	few	TRBJ1-4	TRBV27	TGTGCCAGCAGTTTTAACGGACAGGGGAGAGAAAAACTGTTTTTT	CASSFNGQGREKLFF
-	few	TRBJ2-2	TRBV6-1	TGTGCCAGCAGTGAAAAGCCCAGTGACACCGGGGAGCTGTTTTTT	CASSEKPSDTGELFF
-	-	TRBJ2-7	TRBV15	TGTGCCACCAGCAGAGCCGGACGACCTCCCTACGAGCAGTACTTC	CATSRAGRPPYEQYF
-	-	TRBJ2-7	TRBV20-1	TGCGGTGCTAGAAGGTTTGCGGGTAGGTCCTACGAGCAGTACTTC	CGARRFAGRSYEQYF
TRBD1	few	TRBJ2-5	TRBV20-1	TGCAGTGCTAGAGATCCCACAGGGGGCGAAGAGACCCAGTACTTC	CSARDPTGGEETQYF
TRBD1	-	TRBJ2-7	TRBV29-1	TGCAGCGTTGTAGACAGGGTCGAGCAGTACTTC	CSVVDRVEQYF
-	-	TRBJ2-1	TRBV5-1	TGCGCCAGCAGCGCAGCCTTAGCGGCGGATTACAATGAGCAGTTCTTC	CASSAALAADYNEQFF
-	-	TRBJ2-3	TRBV20-1	TGCAGTGCCCCATCCGGGACACTTAGCACAGATACGCAGTATTTT	CSAPSGTLSTDTQYF
-	once	TRBJ1-3	TRBV29-1	TGCAGCGTTGGGACTGACACCATATATTTT	CSVGTDTIYF
-	-	TRBJ2-7	TRBV20-1	TGCAGTGCTAGGAGTCAGGCCATCTCCTACGAGCAGTACTTC	CSARSQAISYEQYF
TRBD2	few	TRBJ2-5	TRBV7-6	TGTGCCAGCAGCTCTGCGGGGGAGCACACCTCGGAGACCCAGTACTTC	CASSSAGEHTSETQYF
TRBD2	few	TRBJ2-5	TRBV12-3/TRBV12-4	TGTGCCAGCAGTTTAGATGAGCGGGAGGAAGAGACCCAGTACTTC	CASSLDEREEETQYF
-	few	TRBJ2-5	TRBV20-1	TGCAGTGCACAAACGGGGGGCGCCGAGACCCAGTACTTC	CSAQTGGAETQYF